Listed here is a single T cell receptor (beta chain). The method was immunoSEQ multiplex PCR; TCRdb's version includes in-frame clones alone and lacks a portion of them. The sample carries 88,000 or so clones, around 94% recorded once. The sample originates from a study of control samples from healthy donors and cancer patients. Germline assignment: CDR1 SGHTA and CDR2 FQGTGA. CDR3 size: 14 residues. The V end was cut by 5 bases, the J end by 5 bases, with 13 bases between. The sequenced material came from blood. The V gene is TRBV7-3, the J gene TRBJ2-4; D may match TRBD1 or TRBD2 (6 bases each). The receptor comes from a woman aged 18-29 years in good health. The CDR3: CASSTGGPQNIQYF. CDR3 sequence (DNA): TGTGCCAGCAGCACCGGGGGCCCCCAAAACATTCAGTACTTC.